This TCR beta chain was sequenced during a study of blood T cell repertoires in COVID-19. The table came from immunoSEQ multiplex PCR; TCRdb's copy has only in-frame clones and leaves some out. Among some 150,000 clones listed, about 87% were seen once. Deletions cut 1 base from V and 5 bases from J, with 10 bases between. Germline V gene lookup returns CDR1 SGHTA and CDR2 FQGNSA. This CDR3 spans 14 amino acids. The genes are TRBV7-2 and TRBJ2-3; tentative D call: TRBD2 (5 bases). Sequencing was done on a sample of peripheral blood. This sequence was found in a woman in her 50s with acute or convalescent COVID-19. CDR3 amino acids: CASSLGSRGDTQYF. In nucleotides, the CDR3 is TGTGCCAGCAGCTTAGGGTCACGGGGAGATACGCAGTATTTT.